A single T cell receptor (beta chain) is shown here with its context. Its target is not known. The data are from a study of CD8+ T cells in alopecia areata. RNA extraction and reverse transcription yielded cDNA as sequencing template. Sequenced by immunoSEQ multiplex PCR; TCRdb stores in-frame clones only, minus some. The sample shows approximately 130,000 clones, roughly 50% of them seen only once. There are 16 residues in the CDR3. V trimming: 3 bases; J trimming: 2 bases; junction bases outside the gene matches: 6. Germline V gene sequence: CDR1 SGHRS, CDR2 YFSETQ. Study conclusions and caveats: Scalp samples also yield sequences of resident alphabeta T cells from normal skin. Patients showed less clear TCR sequence sharing than mice, possibly partly because of HLA diversity.

CD4+ and CD8+ T cells were sorted from PBMCs. The chain uses TRBV5-1 and TRBJ2-1, with 9 positions matching TRBD1. The clonotype was recovered from a human donor with alopecia areata. Sample: NKG2D-low CD8+ T cells sorted from blood. The CDR3 nucleotides are TGCGCCAGCAGCTGGACAGGACAGGGGACCTACAATGAGCAGTTCTTC. Translating gives CASSWTGQGTYNEQFF.